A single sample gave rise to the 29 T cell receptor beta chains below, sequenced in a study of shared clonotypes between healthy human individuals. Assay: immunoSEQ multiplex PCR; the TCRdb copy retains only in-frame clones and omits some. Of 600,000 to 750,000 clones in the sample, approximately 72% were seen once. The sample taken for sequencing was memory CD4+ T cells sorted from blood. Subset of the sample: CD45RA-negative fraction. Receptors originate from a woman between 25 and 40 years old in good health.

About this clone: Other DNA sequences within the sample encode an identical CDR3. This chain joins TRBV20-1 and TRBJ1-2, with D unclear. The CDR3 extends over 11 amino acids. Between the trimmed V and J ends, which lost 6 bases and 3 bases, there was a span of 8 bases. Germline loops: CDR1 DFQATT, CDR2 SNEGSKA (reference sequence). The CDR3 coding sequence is TGCAGTGCCCCAGTTGACTATGGCTACACCTTC. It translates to CSAPVDYGYTF.

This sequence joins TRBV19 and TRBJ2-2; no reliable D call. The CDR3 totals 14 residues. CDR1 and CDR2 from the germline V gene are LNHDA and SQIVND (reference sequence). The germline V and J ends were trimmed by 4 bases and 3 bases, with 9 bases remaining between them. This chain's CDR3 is CASSNRAYTGELFF. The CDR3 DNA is TGTGCCAGTAGTAATAGGGCGTACACCGGGGAGCTGTTTTTT.

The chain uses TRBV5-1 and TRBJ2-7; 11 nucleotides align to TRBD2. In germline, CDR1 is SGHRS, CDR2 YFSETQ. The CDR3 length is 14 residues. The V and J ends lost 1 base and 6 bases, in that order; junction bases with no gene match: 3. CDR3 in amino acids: CASSLRLAGSEQYF. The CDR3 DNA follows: TGCGCCAGCAGCTTGCGACTAGCGGGATCCGAGCAGTACTTC.

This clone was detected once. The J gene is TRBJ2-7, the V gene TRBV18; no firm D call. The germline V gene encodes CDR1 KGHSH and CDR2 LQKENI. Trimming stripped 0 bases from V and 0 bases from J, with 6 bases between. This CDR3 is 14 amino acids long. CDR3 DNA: TGTGCCAGCTCACCACCGGCCCCCTCCTACGAGCAGTACTTC. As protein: CASSPPAPSYEQYF.

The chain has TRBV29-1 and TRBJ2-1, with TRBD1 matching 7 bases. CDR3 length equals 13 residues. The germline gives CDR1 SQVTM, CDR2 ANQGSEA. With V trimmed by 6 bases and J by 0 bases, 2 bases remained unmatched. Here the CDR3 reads CSVRDSSYNEQFF. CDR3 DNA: TGCAGCGTCCGGGACAGCTCCTACAATGAGCAGTTCTTC.

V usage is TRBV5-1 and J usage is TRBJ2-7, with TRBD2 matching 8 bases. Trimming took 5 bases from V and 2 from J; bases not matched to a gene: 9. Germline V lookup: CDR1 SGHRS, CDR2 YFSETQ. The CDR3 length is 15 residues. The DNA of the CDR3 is TGCGCCAGCAGAATATCTGGGCGGGGGGCCTACGAGCAGTACTTC. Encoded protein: CASRISGRGAYEQYF.

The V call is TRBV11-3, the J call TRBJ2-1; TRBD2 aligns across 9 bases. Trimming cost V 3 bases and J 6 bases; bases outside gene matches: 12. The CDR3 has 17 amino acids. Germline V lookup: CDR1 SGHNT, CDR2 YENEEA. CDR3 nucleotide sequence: TGTGCCAGCAGCTTCCGGGGTAGCGGGAGTTGGGGCAATGAGCAGTTCTTC. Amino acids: CASSFRGSGSWGNEQFF.

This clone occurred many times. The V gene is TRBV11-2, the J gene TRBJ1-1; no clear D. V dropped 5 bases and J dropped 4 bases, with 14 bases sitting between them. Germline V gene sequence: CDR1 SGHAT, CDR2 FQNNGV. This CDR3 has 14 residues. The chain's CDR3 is CASSPDYSGTEAFF. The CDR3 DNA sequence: TGTGCCAGCAGCCCAGACTATAGCGGCACTGAAGCTTTCTTT.

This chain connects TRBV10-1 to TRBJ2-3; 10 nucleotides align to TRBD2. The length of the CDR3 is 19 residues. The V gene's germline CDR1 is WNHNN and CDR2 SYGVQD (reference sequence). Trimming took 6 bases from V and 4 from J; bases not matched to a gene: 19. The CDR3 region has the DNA TGCGCCAGCAGGGCAAGTACACTAGCGGGATCCTCGAGGTCAGATACGCAGTATTTT. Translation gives CASRASTLAGSSRSDTQYF.

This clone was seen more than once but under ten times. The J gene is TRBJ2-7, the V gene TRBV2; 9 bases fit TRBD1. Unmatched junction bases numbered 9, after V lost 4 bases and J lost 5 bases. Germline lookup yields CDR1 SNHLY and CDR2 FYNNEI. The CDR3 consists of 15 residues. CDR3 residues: CASSARDRALDEQYF. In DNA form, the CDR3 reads TGTGCCAGCAGTGCCCGGGACAGGGCTTTAGACGAGCAGTACTTC.

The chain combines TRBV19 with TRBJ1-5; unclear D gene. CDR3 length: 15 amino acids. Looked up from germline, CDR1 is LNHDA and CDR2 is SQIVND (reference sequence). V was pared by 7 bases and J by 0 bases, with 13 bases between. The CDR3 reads CASTLLSRSNQPQHF. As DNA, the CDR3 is TGTGCCAGTACTCTATTATCGCGTAGCAATCAGCCCCAGCATTTT.

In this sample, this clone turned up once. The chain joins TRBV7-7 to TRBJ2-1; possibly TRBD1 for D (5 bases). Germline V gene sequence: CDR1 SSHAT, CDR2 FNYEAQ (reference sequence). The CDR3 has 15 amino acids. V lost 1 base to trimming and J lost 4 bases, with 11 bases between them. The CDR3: CASSLGQGFYNEQFF. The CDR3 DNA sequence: TGTGCCAGCAGCTTAGGGCAGGGTTTTTACAATGAGCAGTTCTTC. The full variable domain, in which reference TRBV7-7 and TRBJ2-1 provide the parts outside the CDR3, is GAGVSQSPRYKVTKRGQDVTLRCDPISSHATLYWYQQALGQGPEFLTYFNYEAQPDKSGLPSDRFSAERPEGSISTLTIQRTEQRDSAMYRCASSLGQGFYNEQFFGPGTRLTVL.

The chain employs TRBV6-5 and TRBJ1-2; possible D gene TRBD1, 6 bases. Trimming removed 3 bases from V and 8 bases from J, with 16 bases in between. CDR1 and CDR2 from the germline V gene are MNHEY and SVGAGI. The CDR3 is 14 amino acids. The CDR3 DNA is TGTGCCAGCAGTTATGGGCCCGGGGGGCTCGGCTACACCTTC. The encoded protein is CASSYGPGGLGYTF.

The chain's CDR3 is CASSSLAGGTDTQYF. Here the CDR3 DNA reads TGTGCCAGCAGCTCACTAGCGGGGGGCACAGATACGCAGTATTTT. V and J are TRBV7-9 and TRBJ2-3, with 11 positions matching TRBD2. CDR3 length: 15 amino acids. Germline CDR1 SEHNR, CDR2 FQNEAQ (reference sequence). Unmatched junction bases numbered 1, after V lost 4 bases and J lost 1 base.

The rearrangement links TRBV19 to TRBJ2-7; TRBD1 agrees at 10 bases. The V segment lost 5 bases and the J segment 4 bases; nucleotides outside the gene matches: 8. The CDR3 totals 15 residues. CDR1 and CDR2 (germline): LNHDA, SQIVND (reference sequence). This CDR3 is CASSSRTGGLYEQYF. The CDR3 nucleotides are TGTGCCAGTAGTTCAAGGACAGGGGGTTTGTACGAGCAGTACTTC.

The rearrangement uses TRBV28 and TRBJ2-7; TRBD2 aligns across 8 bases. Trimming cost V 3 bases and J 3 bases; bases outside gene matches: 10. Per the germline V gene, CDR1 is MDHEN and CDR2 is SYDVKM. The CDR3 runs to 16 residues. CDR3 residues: CASSFDRAGELYEQYF. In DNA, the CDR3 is TGTGCCAGCAGTTTCGACCGAGCGGGGGAGCTCTACGAGCAGTACTTC.

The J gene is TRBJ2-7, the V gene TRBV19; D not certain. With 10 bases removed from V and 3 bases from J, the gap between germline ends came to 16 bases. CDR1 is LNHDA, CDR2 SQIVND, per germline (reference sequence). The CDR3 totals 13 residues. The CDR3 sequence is CATSDPLVYEQYF. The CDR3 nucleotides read TGTGCCACTTCGGACCCGCTAGTCTACGAGCAGTACTTC.

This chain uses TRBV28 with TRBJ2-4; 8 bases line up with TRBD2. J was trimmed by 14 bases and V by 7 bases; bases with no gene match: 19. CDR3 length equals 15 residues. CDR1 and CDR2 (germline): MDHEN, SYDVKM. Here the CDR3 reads CASTPAGSGSGPEYF. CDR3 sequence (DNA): TGTGCCAGCACCCCCGCCGGGAGCGGGAGTGGCCCCGAGTACTTC. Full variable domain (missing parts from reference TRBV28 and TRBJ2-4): DVKVTQSSRYLVKRTGEKVFLECVQDMDHENMFWYRQDPGLGLRLIYFSYDVKMKEKGDIPEGYSVSREKKERFSLILESASTNQTSMYLCASTPAGSGSGPEYFGAGTRLSVL.

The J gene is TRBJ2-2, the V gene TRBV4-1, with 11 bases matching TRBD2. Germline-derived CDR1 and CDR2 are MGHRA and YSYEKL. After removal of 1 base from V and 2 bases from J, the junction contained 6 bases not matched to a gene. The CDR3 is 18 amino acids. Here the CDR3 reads CASSQVGGLAENTGELFF. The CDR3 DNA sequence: TGCGCCAGCAGCCAAGTGGGGGGACTAGCGGAAAACACCGGGGAGCTGTTTTTT.

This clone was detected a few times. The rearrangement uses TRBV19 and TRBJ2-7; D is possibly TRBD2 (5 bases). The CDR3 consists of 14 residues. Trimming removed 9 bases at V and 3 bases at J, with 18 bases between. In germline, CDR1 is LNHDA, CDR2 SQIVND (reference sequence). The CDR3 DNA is TGTGCCAGCACTCCGGGAATGGGTAACTACGAGCAGTACTTC. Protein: CASTPGMGNYEQYF.

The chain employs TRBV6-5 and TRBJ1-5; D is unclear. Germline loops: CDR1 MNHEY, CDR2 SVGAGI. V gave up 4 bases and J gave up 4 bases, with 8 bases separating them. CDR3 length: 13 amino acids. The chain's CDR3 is CASSSKGNQPQHF. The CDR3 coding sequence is TGTGCCAGCAGTTCGAAAGGGAATCAGCCCCAGCATTTT.

The CDR3 bases are TGTGCCAGTAGTATGAAGCTAGCGGGAGGCACAAAATACCAAGAGACCCAGTACTTC. As protein: CASSMKLAGGTKYQETQYF. The genes are TRBV19 and TRBJ2-5; 11 bases line up with TRBD2. Germline CDR1 reads LNHDA; CDR2 reads SQIVND (reference sequence). This CDR3 region has 19 residues. With 3 bases clipped from V and 0 bases from J, the junction kept 12 bases outside the gene matches.

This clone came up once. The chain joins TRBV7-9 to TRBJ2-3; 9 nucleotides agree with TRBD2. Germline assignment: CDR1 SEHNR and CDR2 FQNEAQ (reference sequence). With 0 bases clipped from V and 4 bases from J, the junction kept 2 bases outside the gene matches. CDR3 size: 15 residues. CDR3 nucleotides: TGTGCCAGCAGCTTAGCTAGCGGGAGCCCAGATACGCAGTATTTT. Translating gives CASSLASGSPDTQYF.

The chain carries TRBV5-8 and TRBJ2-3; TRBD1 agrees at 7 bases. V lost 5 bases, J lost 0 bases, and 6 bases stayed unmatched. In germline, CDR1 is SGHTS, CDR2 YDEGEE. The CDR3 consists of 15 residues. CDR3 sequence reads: CASSYLQGSTDTQYF. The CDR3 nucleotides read TGTGCCAGCAGTTATTTACAGGGGAGCACAGATACGCAGTATTTT.

The CDR3 reads CASSAPGTGVETQYF. CDR3 nucleotide sequence: TGTGCCAGCAGTGCCCCCGGGACAGGGGTGGAGACCCAGTACTTC. The chain uses TRBV28 and TRBJ2-5; 10 bases align to TRBD1. The germline CDR1 and CDR2 sequences are MDHEN and SYDVKM. The CDR3 covers 15 residues. Unmatched junction bases numbered 8, after V lost 5 bases and J lost 5 bases.

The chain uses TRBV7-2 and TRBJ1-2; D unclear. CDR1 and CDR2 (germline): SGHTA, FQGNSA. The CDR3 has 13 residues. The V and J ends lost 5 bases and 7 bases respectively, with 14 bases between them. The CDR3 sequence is CASSTAGAVGYTF. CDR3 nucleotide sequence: TGTGCCAGCAGCACGGCAGGCGCAGTTGGCTACACCTTC.

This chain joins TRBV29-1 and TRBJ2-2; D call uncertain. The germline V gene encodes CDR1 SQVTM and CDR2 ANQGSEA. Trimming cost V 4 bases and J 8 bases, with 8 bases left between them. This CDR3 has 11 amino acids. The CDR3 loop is CSVVGAGELFF. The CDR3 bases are TGCAGCGTTGTGGGTGCGGGGGAGCTGTTTTTT.

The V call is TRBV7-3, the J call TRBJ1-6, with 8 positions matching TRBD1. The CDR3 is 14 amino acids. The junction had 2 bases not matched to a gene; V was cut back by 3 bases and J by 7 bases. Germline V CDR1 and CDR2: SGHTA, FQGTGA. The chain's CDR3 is CASSFGQGNSPLHF. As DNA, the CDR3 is TGTGCCAGCAGCTTCGGACAGGGCAATTCACCCCTCCACTTT.

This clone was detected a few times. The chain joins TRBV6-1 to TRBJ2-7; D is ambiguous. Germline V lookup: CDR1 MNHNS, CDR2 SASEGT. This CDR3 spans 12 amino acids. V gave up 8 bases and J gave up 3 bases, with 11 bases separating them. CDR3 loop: CASPSRYYEQYF. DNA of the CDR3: TGTGCCAGCCCGTCTCGGTACTACGAGCAGTACTTC.